This TCR beta chain was sequenced for a study of cytomegalovirus exposure and HLA in healthy donors. On the study more broadly: Unique TCR beta sequences numbering approximately 120 million came from 150 million to 200 million T cells in an earlier analysis.

Researchers ran the PCR with 60 Vbeta and 13 Jbeta primers. Measured with immunoSEQ multiplex PCR; TCRdb has only the in-frame clones, and not every one. This sample has about 200,000 clones; around 76% occur once, and the top ten carry 1.9%. CDR1 is MDHEN and CDR2 is SYDVKM in the germline V gene. This CDR3 has 15 amino acids. With V trimmed by 6 bases and J by 7 bases, 5 bases remained unmatched. This chain connects TRBV28 to TRBJ2-1, with 14 nucleotides matching TRBD2. The TCR originated in a man under 40 in good health and CMV-seronegative. Sequencing was performed on PBMCs. CDR3 nucleotide sequence: TGTGCCAGCAGAAGACTAGCGGGAGGGTTGAATGAGCAGTTCTTC. It codes for CASRRLAGGLNEQFF.